A selection of T cell receptor beta chains follows, all from one sample in a study of blood T cell repertoires in COVID-19. Some clones are missing from TCRdb's copy, which holds only in-frame ones; the method was immunoSEQ multiplex PCR. The data contain approximately 270,000 clones, approximately 85% of them singletons. The sequenced sample consisted of peripheral blood. These receptors came from a human donor with COVID-19, enrolled during active disease. The donor label of this sample is uncertain. CDR3s include the opening cysteine and the closing phenylalanine or tryptophan. Fields, in order: clone size, J gene, V gene, D gene, CDR3 DNA, CDR3 protein. D genes are given only for firm matches. Clone size appears in some rows only: once, few, many, or a class for an expanded clone.

>NA|TRBJ2-1|TRBV19|NA
TGTGGCACAAGCTCTCCTAGTTTAGTTCTGGGAGAAGATGAGCAGTTCTTC
CGTSSPSLVLGEDEQFF
>once|TRBJ1-4|TRBV5-4|NA
TGTGCCAGCAGCTTGACAGGCAACAGTGAAAAACTGTTTTTT
CASSLTGNSEKLFF
>NA|TRBJ1-2|TRBV7-3|TRBD1
TGTGCCAGCAGCCCGGAACCGGAGTTTAGGGACAGGGGCTATGGCTACACCTTC
CASSPEPEFRDRGYGYTF
>NA|TRBJ1-5|TRBV6-6|NA
TGTGCCAGCAGTTTCAGGGTAGATCAGCCCCAGCATTTT
CASSFRVDQPQHF
>NA|TRBJ1-1|TRBV7-9|NA
TGTGCCAGCAGCTTTCTCGCGGGGAGGGGACACACTGAAGCTTTCTTT
CASSFLAGRGHTEAFF
>NA|TRBJ1-3|TRBV5-5|NA
TGTGCCAGCAGCGTTGGCGGGGGTTTGAGCTCTGGAAACACCATATATTTT
CASSVGGGLSSGNTIYF
>NA|TRBJ2-2|TRBV5-1|NA
TGCGCCAGCAGCCTGAACCCGGGACAAGTCACCGGGGAGCTGTTTTTT
CASSLNPGQVTGELFF
>NA|TRBJ2-5|TRBV12-5|NA
TGTGCTAGTGGTCCCGGGGTCCGAGTGATGGAGACCCAGTACTTC
CASGPGVRVMETQYF
>NA|TRBJ1-2|TRBV5-4|NA
TGTGCCAGCAGCTTGTACGGAAGCGTCTATGGCTACACCTTC
CASSLYGSVYGYTF
>NA|TRBJ2-5|TRBV9|NA
TGTGCCAGCAGCGTAGGCGAAGGGGCAGAGACCCAGTACTTC
CASSVGEGAETQYF
>NA|TRBJ1-5|TRBV5-1|NA
TGCGCCAGCAGCCCTGGAGCTGCTAGGAATCAGCCCCAGCATTTT
CASSPGAARNQPQHF
>NA|TRBJ2-3|TRBV28|TRBD1
TGTGCCAGCAGTTTCAACAGGGGAGCAGATACGCAGTATTTT
CASSFNRGADTQYF
>many|TRBJ2-7|TRBV19|TRBD2
TGTGCCAGTAGTATCCTCACGACTAGCGACTCCTACGAGCAGTACTTC
CASSILTTSDSYEQYF
>NA|TRBJ2-7|TRBV7-8|TRBD1
TGTGCCAGCAGCCCCGCCGGGACAGGGAACATCTACGAGCAGTACTTC
CASSPAGTGNIYEQYF
>NA|TRBJ2-3|TRBV5-1|NA
TGCGCCAGCAGCTTTGACTCAGCCGGAAGCACAGATACGCAGTATTTT
CASSFDSAGSTDTQYF
>NA|TRBJ2-1|TRBV7-6|TRBD2
TGTGCCAGCAGCTTAGCACCCTTTGGGGGAGGGCCGAATGAGCAGTTCTTC
CASSLAPFGGGPNEQFF
>once|TRBJ2-2|TRBV11-2|NA
TGTGCCAGCAGCTTAGTGTCAGCGGATAACACCGGGGAGCTGTTTTTT
CASSLVSADNTGELFF
>once|TRBJ1-5|TRBV2|NA
TGTGCCAGCTCGACACAGGGAGCCAGCAATCAGCCCCAGCATTTT
CASSTQGASNQPQHF
>NA|TRBJ1-5|TRBV27|NA
TGTGCCAGCAGTTTACTCGGGGGGCGGTATCAGCCCCAGCATTTT
CASSLLGGRYQPQHF
>NA|TRBJ1-4|TRBV30|NA
TGTGCCTGGGGCATAAGGACAACTGCCGCGAATGAAAAACTGTTTTTT
CAWGIRTTAANEKLFF
>NA|TRBJ2-7|TRBV9|NA
TGTGCCAGCAGCCCAGGGGATCAGAGGTCCTACGAGCAGTACTTC
CASSPGDQRSYEQYF
>NA|TRBJ2-5|TRBV5-6|TRBD1
TGTGCCAGCAGCTTGGCGGGGACAGGGGGGGAGTACTTC
CASSLAGTGGEYF
>once|TRBJ1-3|TRBV9|NA
TGTGCCAGCAGCGTAGAGGGGTGGGGGCCCACTGGAAACACCATATATTTT
CASSVEGWGPTGNTIYF
>NA|TRBJ2-2|TRBV28|TRBD2
TGTGCCAGCATTGGCGGGAGGCTCGCTAGGACCGGGGAGCTGTTTTTT
CASIGGRLARTGELFF
>NA|TRBJ1-2|TRBV6-5|TRBD1
TGTGCCAGCAGACCCTACAGGGGCAACTATGGCTACACCTTC
CASRPYRGNYGYTF
>NA|TRBJ1-2|TRBV14|TRBD1
TGTGCCAGCAGCCAAGATCTGAGGACAGGGGGCGATGGCTACACCTTC
CASSQDLRTGGDGYTF
>NA|TRBJ1-5|TRBV28|TRBD1
TGTGCCAGCAGTTCAGAACAGGGGGCAGGTCAGCCCCAGCATTTT
CASSSEQGAGQPQHF
>NA|TRBJ1-4|TRBV18|NA
TGTGCCAGCTCACTCGGACAGTTACCTAATGAAAAACTGTTTTTT
CASSLGQLPNEKLFF
>NA|TRBJ1-5|TRBV18|NA
TGTGCCAGCTCACCACCGGGCGGGGGGGGCTATAGCAATCAGCCCCAGCATTTT
CASSPPGGGGYSNQPQHF
>NA|TRBJ2-3|TRBV5-1|TRBD1
TGCGCCAGCAGCTTGGCCGGACAGGGAGTTGGCACAGATACGCAGTATTTT
CASSLAGQGVGTDTQYF
>NA|TRBJ1-5|TRBV19|NA
TGTGCCAGTCGGCAGGCCAGCCGGAGCAATCAGCCCCAGCATTTT
CASRQASRSNQPQHF
>NA|TRBJ2-1|TRBV2|NA
TGTGCCAGCAGTCAGGAACAGGTAGCTTACAATGAGCAGTTCTTC
CASSQEQVAYNEQFF
>NA|TRBJ1-4|TRBV29-1|NA
TGCAGCGCCAGGCCGCCCTCTAATGAAAAACTGTTTTTT
CSARPPSNEKLFF
>NA|TRBJ2-7|TRBV7-2|NA
TGTGCCAGCAGCTCCTGGACTGGAAACTACGAGCAGTACTTC
CASSSWTGNYEQYF
>NA|TRBJ2-3|TRBV6-6|TRBD2
TGTGCCAGCAGTTACTCGGGGCTAGCGGGTACAGATACGCAGTATTTT
CASSYSGLAGTDTQYF